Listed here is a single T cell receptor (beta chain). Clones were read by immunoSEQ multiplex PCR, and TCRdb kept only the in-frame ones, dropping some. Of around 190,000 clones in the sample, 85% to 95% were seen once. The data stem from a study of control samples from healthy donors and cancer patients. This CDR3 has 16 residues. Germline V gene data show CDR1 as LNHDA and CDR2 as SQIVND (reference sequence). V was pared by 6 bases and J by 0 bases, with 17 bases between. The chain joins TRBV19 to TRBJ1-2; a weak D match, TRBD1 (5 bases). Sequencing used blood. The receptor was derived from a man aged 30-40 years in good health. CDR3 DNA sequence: TGTGCCAGTAGCAAAAATCGACAGATTCCTAACTATGGCTACACCTTC. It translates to CASSKNRQIPNYGYTF.